This TCR beta chain was sequenced for a study of blood T cell repertoires in COVID-19. Produced via immunoSEQ multiplex PCR; TCRdb's table is partial and in-frame only. The sample yields under 60,000 clones, roughly nine tenths seen once. J was trimmed by 14 bases and V by 4 bases; bases with no gene match: 3. Germline loops: CDR1 MGHDK, CDR2 SYGVNS. This CDR3 spans 12 amino acids. This sequence was found in a woman older than 75 with acute or convalescent COVID-19. J is TRBJ1-4 and V is TRBV25-1, with TRBD1 identical over 11 bases. The sequenced material came from peripheral blood. The CDR3 region has the DNA TGTGCCAGCAGTGCCGGACAGGGGGCCCTGTTTTTT. Its protein is CASSAGQGALFF.